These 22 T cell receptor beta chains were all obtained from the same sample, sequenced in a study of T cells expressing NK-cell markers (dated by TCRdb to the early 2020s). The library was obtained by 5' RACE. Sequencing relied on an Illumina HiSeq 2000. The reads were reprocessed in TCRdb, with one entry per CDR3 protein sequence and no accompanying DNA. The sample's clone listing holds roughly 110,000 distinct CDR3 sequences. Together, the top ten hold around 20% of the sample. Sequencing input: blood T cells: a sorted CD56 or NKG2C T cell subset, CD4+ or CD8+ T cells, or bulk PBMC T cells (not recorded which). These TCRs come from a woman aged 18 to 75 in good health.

CDR3 in amino acids: CASSLGYGNTEAFF. This chain uses TRBV28 with TRBJ1-1. This CDR3 is built from 14 residues. Germline CDR1 reads MDHEN; CDR2 reads SYDVKM.

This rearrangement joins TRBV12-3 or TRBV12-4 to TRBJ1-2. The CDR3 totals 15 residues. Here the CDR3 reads CASSHNRLLNYGYTF.

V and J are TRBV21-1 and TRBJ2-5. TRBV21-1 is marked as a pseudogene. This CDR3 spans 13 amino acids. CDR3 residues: CASKQGDWVTQYF.

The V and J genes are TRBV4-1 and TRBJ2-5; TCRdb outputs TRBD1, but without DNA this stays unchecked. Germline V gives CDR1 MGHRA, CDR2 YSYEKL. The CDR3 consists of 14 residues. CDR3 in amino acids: CASSQDPGVETQYF.

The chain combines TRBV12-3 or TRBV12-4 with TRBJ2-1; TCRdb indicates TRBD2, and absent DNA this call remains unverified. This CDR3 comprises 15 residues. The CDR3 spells CASSVLAAMYNEQFF.

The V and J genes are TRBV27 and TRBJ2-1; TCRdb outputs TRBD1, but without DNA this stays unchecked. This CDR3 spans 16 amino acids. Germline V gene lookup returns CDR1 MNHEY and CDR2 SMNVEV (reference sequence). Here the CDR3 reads CASSSVTGDFYNEQFF.

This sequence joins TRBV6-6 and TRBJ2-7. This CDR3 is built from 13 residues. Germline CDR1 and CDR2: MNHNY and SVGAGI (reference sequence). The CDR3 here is CASSLTPLYEQYF.

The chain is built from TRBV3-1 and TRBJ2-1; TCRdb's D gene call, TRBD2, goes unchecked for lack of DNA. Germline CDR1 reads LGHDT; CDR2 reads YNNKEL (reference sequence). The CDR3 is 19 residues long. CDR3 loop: CASSHHRTSGRAGINEQFF.

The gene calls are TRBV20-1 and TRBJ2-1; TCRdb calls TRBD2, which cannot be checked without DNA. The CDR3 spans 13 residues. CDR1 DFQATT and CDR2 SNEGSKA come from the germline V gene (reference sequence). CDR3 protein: CSAGASGTGEQFF.

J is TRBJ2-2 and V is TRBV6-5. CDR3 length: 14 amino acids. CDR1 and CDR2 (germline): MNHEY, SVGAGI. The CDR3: CASSYLSGFGELFF.

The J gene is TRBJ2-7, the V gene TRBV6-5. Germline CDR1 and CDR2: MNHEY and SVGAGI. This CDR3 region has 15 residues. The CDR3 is CASSYGTGIWDEQYF.

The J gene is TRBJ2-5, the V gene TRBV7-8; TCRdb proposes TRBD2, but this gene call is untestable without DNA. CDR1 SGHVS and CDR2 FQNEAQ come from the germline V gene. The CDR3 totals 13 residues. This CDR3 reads CASSSRLQETQYF.

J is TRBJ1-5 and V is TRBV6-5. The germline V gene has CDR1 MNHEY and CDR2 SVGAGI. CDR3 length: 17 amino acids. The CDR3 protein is CASSYSDNRDSNQPQHF.

The CDR3 sequence: CASSPPSGGWETQYF. The V call is TRBV7-2, the J call TRBJ2-5; TCRdb returns TRBD2, unconfirmable since there is no DNA. This CDR3 has 15 residues. From germline, CDR1 is SGHTA and CDR2 FQGNSA. Based on the CDR3 plus reference TRBV7-2 and TRBJ2-5, the full variable domain is GAGVSQSPSNKVTEKGKDVELRCDPISGHTALYWYRQSLGQGLEFLIYFQGNSAPDKSGLPSDRFSAERTGGSVSTLTIQRTQQEDSAVYLCASSPPSGGWETQYFGPGTRLLVL.

The CDR3 loop reads CASSYSTGGGSYEQYF. V is TRBV6-2 or TRBV6-3 and J is TRBJ2-7; TCRdb indicates TRBD1, and absent DNA this call remains unverified. Germline CDR1 reads MNHEY; CDR2 reads SVGEGT. The CDR3 has 16 amino acids.

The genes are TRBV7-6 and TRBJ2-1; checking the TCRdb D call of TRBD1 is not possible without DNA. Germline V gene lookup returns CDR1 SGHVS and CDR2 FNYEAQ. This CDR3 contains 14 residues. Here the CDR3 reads CASSLIGITNEQFF.

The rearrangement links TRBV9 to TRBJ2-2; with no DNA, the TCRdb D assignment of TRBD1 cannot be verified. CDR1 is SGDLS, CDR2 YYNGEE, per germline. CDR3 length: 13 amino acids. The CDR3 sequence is CASSPRGDGELFF.

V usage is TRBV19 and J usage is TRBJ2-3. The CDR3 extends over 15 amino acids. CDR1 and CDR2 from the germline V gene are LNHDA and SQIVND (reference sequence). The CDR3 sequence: CASSPITGNTDTQYF.

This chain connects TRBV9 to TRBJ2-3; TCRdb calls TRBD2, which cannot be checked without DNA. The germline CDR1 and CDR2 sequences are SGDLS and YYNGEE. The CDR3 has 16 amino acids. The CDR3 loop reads CASSDGLASSTDTQYF.

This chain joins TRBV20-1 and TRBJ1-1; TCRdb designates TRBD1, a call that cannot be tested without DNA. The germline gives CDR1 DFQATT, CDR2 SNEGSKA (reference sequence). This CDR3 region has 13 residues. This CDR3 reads CSARDTGGTEAFF.

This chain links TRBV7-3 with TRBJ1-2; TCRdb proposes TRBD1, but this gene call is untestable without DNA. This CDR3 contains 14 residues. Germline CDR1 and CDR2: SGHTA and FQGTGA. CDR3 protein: CASTHRGPPPGYTF.

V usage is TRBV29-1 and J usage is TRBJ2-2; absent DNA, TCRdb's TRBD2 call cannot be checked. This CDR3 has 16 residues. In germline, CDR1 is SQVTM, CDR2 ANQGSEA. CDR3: CSGAGLAGGPVGELFF.